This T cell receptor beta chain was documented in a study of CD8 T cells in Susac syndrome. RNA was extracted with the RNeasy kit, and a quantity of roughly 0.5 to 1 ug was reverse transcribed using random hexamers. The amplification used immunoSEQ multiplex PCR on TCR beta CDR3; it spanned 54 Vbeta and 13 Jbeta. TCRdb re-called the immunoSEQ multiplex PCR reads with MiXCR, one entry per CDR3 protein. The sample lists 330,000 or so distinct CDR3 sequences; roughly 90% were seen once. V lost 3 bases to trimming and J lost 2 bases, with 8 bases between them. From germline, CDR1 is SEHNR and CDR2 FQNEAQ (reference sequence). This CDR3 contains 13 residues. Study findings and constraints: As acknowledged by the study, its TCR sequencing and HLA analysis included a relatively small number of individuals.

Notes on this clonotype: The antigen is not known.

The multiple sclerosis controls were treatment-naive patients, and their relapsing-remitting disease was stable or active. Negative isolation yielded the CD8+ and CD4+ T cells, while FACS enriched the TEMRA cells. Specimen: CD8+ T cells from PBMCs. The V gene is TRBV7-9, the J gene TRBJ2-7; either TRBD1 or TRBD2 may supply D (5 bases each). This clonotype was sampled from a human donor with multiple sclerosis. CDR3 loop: CASSFEGPYEQYF. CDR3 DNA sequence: TGTGCCAGCAGCTTCGAGGGACCCTACGAGCAGTACTTC.